Listed below are T cell receptor beta chains from one sample, sequenced in a study of human T cells and chemical hapten exposure. TCRdb re-called the RACE reads with MiXCR, one entry per CDR3 protein. The sample comprises about 360,000 distinct CDR3 sequences, more than 4.5% of which are singletons, and approximately 2.5% rests with the top ten. The sequencing here drew on whole blood, taken in connection with sensitization to the hapten diphenylcyclopropenone (DPC). These receptors originate from a woman aged 50 to 65 with alopecia areata. Some clones in this sample may be carry-over from other donors' samples. CDR3s include the opening cysteine and the closing phenylalanine or tryptophan. Fields, in order: V gene, D gene, J gene, clone size, CDR3 DNA, CDR3 protein. D genes are given only for firm matches. Not all rows give a size; the values are once, few, many and, for expanded clones, a class.

v_call: TRBV15
d_call: TRBD1
j_call: TRBJ1-5
clone_size: few
cdr3_nt: TGTGCCACCAGCGCTGGGGACAGGGGGCGCGGGCAGCCCCAGCATTTT
cdr3_aa: CATSAGDRGRGQPQHF

v_call: TRBV10-2
d_call: -
j_call: TRBJ2-3
clone_size: few
cdr3_nt: TGCGCCAGCAGTGACTTTGGAGGCACAGATACGCAGTATTTT
cdr3_aa: CASSDFGGTDTQYF

v_call: TRBV12-3/TRBV12-4
d_call: TRBD1
j_call: TRBJ1-1
clone_size: many
cdr3_nt: TGTGCCAGCAGTCGACAGGGGGCGACGGTTGGGGCGACGGCTTTCTTT
cdr3_aa: CASSRQGATVGATAFF

v_call: TRBV2
d_call: TRBD2
j_call: TRBJ2-1
clone_size: many
cdr3_nt: TGTGCCAGCAGTACGACTAGCGGGAGGGCCTCGAATGAGCAGTTCTTC
cdr3_aa: CASSTTSGRASNEQFF

v_call: TRBV20-1
d_call: -
j_call: TRBJ2-6
clone_size: -
cdr3_nt: TGCAGTGCTGCGTCCGGGGCCAACGTCCTGACTTTC
cdr3_aa: CSAASGANVLTF

v_call: TRBV10-3
d_call: -
j_call: TRBJ1-5
clone_size: many
cdr3_nt: TGTGCCATCTCCAGGGGCTTTGATCAGCCCCAGCATTTT
cdr3_aa: CAISRGFDQPQHF

v_call: TRBV20-1
d_call: -
j_call: TRBJ1-5
clone_size: few
cdr3_nt: TGCAGTGTTATCAGGGTAGGGAGCAATCAGCCCCAGCATTTT
cdr3_aa: CSVIRVGSNQPQHF

v_call: TRBV12-5
d_call: TRBD2
j_call: TRBJ2-1
clone_size: -
cdr3_nt: TGTGCTAGTGGGCCGGCGGGAGGGCCTAGAGATGAGCAGTTCTTC
cdr3_aa: CASGPAGGPRDEQFF

v_call: TRBV2
d_call: -
j_call: TRBJ1-1
clone_size: few
cdr3_nt: TGTGCCAGCAGTAAGTCGGGAGGGGGGATGAACACTGAAGCTTTCTTT
cdr3_aa: CASSKSGGGMNTEAFF

v_call: TRBV29-1
d_call: -
j_call: TRBJ1-5
clone_size: many
cdr3_nt: TGCAGCGTCGGTTCACAGAATCAGCCCCAGCATTTT
cdr3_aa: CSVGSQNQPQHF

v_call: TRBV11-2
d_call: -
j_call: TRBJ1-5
clone_size: few
cdr3_nt: TGTGCCAGCAGCTTAACTCAGGGTTCTCAGCCCCAGCATTTT
cdr3_aa: CASSLTQGSQPQHF

v_call: TRBV4-3
d_call: -
j_call: TRBJ2-3
clone_size: many
cdr3_nt: TGCGCCAGCAGCCAAGCTAAGCCGGATACGCAGTATTTT
cdr3_aa: CASSQAKPDTQYF

v_call: TRBV11-2
d_call: TRBD2
j_call: TRBJ2-3
clone_size: many
cdr3_nt: TGTGCCAGCAGTTTCCTAGCGGGACGAGATACGCAGTATTTT
cdr3_aa: CASSFLAGRDTQYF

v_call: TRBV19
d_call: -
j_call: TRBJ1-5
clone_size: -
cdr3_nt: TGTGCCAGTAGTATTTGGGTAGCGGATAGCAATCAGCCCCAGCATTTT
cdr3_aa: CASSIWVADSNQPQHF

v_call: TRBV7-9
d_call: -
j_call: TRBJ1-6
clone_size: few
cdr3_nt: TGTGCCAGCAGCTTTTCCCCCGGGACGGGCCATTCACCCCTCCACTTT
cdr3_aa: CASSFSPGTGHSPLHF